This T cell receptor beta chain was captured in a study of Graves' ophthalmopathy and Graves' hyperthyroidism. RNA transcripts provided the template for amplifying TCR beta CDR3 regions. HTBI primers primed a first-round RT-PCR, and a second-round multiplex PCR followed. MiXCR, run by TCRdb on the multiplex PCR reads, gives a single entry per CDR3 protein. The sample lists about half a million distinct CDR3 sequences; 13% to 15% were seen once. Pregnancy or lactation, uncontrolled infections and other autoimmune diseases were grounds for excluding patients. This clonotype was counted at least ten times. The V end lost 1 base, the J end lost 4 bases, and 13 bases lay between the germline ends. CDR3 size: 14 residues. Germline CDR1 and CDR2: GTSNPN and SVGIG (reference sequence).

Sequencing input: blood. This clonotype originated in a woman aged 25 to 39 with Graves' ophthalmopathy. The V gene is TRBV30, the J gene TRBJ1-2; TRBD1 is a possible D gene (6 bases). This chain's CDR3 is CAWSDQGFGYGYTF. The CDR3 DNA reads as TGTGCCTGGAGTGATCAGGGGTTCGGCTATGGCTACACCTTC. Full variable domain (missing parts from reference TRBV30 and TRBJ1-2): SQTIHQWPATLVQPVGSPLSLECTVEGTSNPNLYWYRQAAGRGLQLLFYSVGIGQISSEVPQNLSASRPQDRQFILSSKKLLLSDSGFYLCAWSDQGFGYGYTFGSGTRLTVV.